These T cell receptor beta chains were read from a single sample in a study of response to subunit inactivated influenza vaccine. MiXCR was run by TCRdb on the RT-PCR reads, yielding one entry per CDR3 protein. The sample has about 500,000 distinct CDR3 sequences; 16% are singletons. The sequencing here drew on CD4+ T cells sorted from PBMCs, taken 23 months after vaccination. Receptor source: a man in his fifties or sixties who received an inactivated influenza vaccine. Both conserved end residues are part of each CDR3. A D gene is named only where the DNA matches it firmly. A clone size is listed for some rows: how often the clone was seen (once, few, many), or a class if it is expanded.

clone size: few
D gene: TRBD1
J gene: TRBJ2-5
V gene: TRBV6-5
CDR3 DNA: TGTGCCAGCAGTTACGGGGACAGGGGGGGGACCCAGTACTTC
CDR3 protein: CASSYGDRGGTQYF

clone size: few
D gene: .
J gene: TRBJ1-5
V gene: TRBV5-6
CDR3 DNA: TGTGCCAGCAGCTTGAGGGCTGGCAATCAGCCCCAGCATTTT
CDR3 protein: CASSLRAGNQPQHF

clone size: .
D gene: TRBD1
J gene: TRBJ2-2
V gene: TRBV2
CDR3 DNA: TGTGCCAGCAGGGGCGGGACAGGGGCGTACGAGGAGCTGTTTTTT
CDR3 protein: CASRGGTGAYEELFF

clone size: .
D gene: .
J gene: TRBJ2-5
V gene: TRBV7-9
CDR3 DNA: TGTGCCAGCAGCTTAAAAACCGGCGGCAAAGAGACCCAGTACTTC
CDR3 protein: CASSLKTGGKETQYF

clone size: .
D gene: TRBD1
J gene: TRBJ2-2
V gene: TRBV18
CDR3 DNA: TGTGCCAGCTCACCAGGATTGACAGGGAGAGGCACCGGGGAGCTGTTTTTT
CDR3 protein: CASSPGLTGRGTGELFF

clone size: .
D gene: .
J gene: TRBJ2-3
V gene: TRBV20-1
CDR3 DNA: TGCAGTGCCAAGGCCCCAGCCCGGTCAGATACGCAGTATTTT
CDR3 protein: CSAKAPARSDTQYF

clone size: .
D gene: .
J gene: TRBJ2-5
V gene: TRBV30
CDR3 DNA: TGTGCCTGGAGCAAAAAAAGCCGTGAGACCCAGTACTTC
CDR3 protein: CAWSKKSRETQYF

clone size: .
D gene: .
J gene: TRBJ1-4
V gene: TRBV7-9
CDR3 DNA: TGTGCCAGCAGCCAAACAGGGATGACTACAAATGAAAAACTGTTTTTT
CDR3 protein: CASSQTGMTTNEKLFF

clone size: many
D gene: TRBD2
J gene: TRBJ2-7
V gene: TRBV7-2
CDR3 DNA: TGTGCCAGCAGCTTAGGACTAGCGTTTTCCTACGAGCAGTACTTC
CDR3 protein: CASSLGLAFSYEQYF

clone size: few
D gene: .
J gene: TRBJ2-7
V gene: TRBV5-1
CDR3 DNA: TGCGCCAGCAGCTTCGGTATTGCCTCCTACGAGCAGTACTTC
CDR3 protein: CASSFGIASYEQYF

clone size: .
D gene: .
J gene: TRBJ2-6
V gene: TRBV3-1
CDR3 DNA: TGTGCCAGCAGGTTTAGCGCTGCGGGGGCCAACGTCCTGACTTTC
CDR3 protein: CASRFSAAGANVLTF

clone size: few
D gene: TRBD2
J gene: TRBJ2-5
V gene: TRBV20-1
CDR3 DNA: TGCAGTGCTAGAGATCCCGGGAGGGCCGGAGAGACCCAGTACTTC
CDR3 protein: CSARDPGRAGETQYF

clone size: .
D gene: .
J gene: TRBJ2-5
V gene: TRBV12-3/TRBV12-4
CDR3 DNA: TGTGCCAGCAGTTTAGTCGGGACTGAGACCCAGTACTTC
CDR3 protein: CASSLVGTETQYF

clone size: .
D gene: TRBD1
J gene: TRBJ2-2
V gene: TRBV4-3
CDR3 DNA: TGCGCCAGCAGCATTCGGACAGGGGCCCCGGAGGCCGGGGAGCTGTTTTTT
CDR3 protein: CASSIRTGAPEAGELFF